This T cell receptor beta chain was recovered during a study of blood T cell repertoires in COVID-19. Study-wide background: PBMCs, B-cell-depleted T cells, or T cells were the source of the cDNA or gDNA that made up the material.

Original handling: Amplification from reference gene primers served as the basis for estimated nucleated cell counts. Some clones are missing from TCRdb's copy, which holds only in-frame ones; the method was immunoSEQ multiplex PCR. The DNA gave D and trimming, while V, J and clone size come from that table. Counted here are a few hundred thousand clones, more than 85% occurring once; the ten biggest clones make up around 18%. Germline assignment: CDR1 SNHLY and CDR2 FYNNEI. The CDR3 length is 14 residues. The germline V and J ends were trimmed by 1 base and 0 bases, with 6 bases remaining between them. Cohorts were based on clinical histories the participants reported.

Sequencing was carried out using PBMCs or T cells enriched from blood (not recorded which). This receptor was identified in a woman in her 30s who had recovered from COVID-19. The chain has TRBV2 and TRBJ1-2; D is undetermined. CDR3 DNA: TGTGCCAGCAGTGAAGGTGAGACTAACTATGGCTACACCTTC. This gives the protein CASSEGETNYGYTF.